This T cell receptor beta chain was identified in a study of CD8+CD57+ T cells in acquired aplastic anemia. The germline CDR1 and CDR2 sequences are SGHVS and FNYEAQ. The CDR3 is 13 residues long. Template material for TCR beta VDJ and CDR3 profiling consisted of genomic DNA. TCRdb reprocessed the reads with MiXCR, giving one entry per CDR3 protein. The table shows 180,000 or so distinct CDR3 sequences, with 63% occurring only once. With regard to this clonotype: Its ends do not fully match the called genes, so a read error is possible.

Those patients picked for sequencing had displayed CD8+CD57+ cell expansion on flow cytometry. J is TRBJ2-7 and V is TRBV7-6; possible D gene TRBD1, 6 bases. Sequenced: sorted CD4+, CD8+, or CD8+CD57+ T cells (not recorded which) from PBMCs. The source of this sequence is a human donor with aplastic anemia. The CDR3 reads CAGSSIQGSEQYF. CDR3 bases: TGTGCCGGCAGCTCGATCCAGGGGAGCGAGCAGTACTTC.